This TCR beta chain was retrieved from a study of blood T cell repertoires in COVID-19. The CDR3 is made up of 18 amino acids. Germline trimming cut 7 bases from V and 2 bases from J; bases unmatched to any gene: 15. In the study's own analysis: Estimates of nucleated cell counts were drawn from the amplification of reference gene primers. Repertoires were generated with immunoSEQ multiplex PCR, while TCRdb's copy carries only in-frame clones and drops some. V and J calls and clone size are copied from that table; D and trimming were computed from the DNA. Seen here are about 230,000 clones, over 75% observed once, and the top ten hold about 9.9%.

Sequencing used peripheral blood. The TCR comes from a man aged 50 to 59 with COVID-19, enrolled during active disease. V is TRBV6-7 and J is TRBJ2-3; 10 positions agree with TRBD2. TRBV6-7 qualifies as an ORF whose function is uncertain. In DNA form, the CDR3 reads TGTGCCAGCATCAACGAGACCCCGACTAGCGGGCACACAGATACGCAGTATTTT. It codes for CASINETPTSGHTDTQYF.